What follows are 22 T cell receptor beta chains derived from one specimen sequenced in a study of sequential checkpoint blockade in melanoma. TCRdb's table, derived via immunoSEQ multiplex PCR, lists solely in-frame clones and lacks some. The data contain some 3,400 clones, 20% of them singletons. Treatment given: randomized to nivolumab then ipilimumab (arm A) or the reverse (arm B). Sequenced material: tumor tissue (inferred from file names), taken from a patient given nivolumab and ipilimumab in sequence. The receptor set was obtained from a human donor with melanoma.

The chain is built from TRBV19 and TRBJ1-5; 7 bases are a match to TRBD1. Germline V gene data show CDR1 as LNHDA and CDR2 as SQIVND (reference sequence). The length of the CDR3 is 16 residues. The ends lost 2 bases at V and 7 bases at J; junction bases unmatched: 11. The CDR3 nucleotides read TGTGCCAGTAGTATAAAGGGGGCCATGGGTGGGCAGCCCCAGCATTTT. Its translation: CASSIKGAMGGQPQHF.

Ten or more counts support this clone. CDR3 coding DNA: TGTGCCAGCAGCCCGCCCGGAGCCTTCTCCTACAATGAGCAGTTCTTC. This sequence encodes CASSPPGAFSYNEQFF. The chain recombines TRBV11-3 with TRBJ2-1; no clear D. The germline CDR1 and CDR2 sequences are SGHNT and YENEEA. The CDR3 totals 16 residues. V lost 5 bases to trimming and J lost 0 bases, with 14 bases between them. The full variable domain, its missing parts supplied by reference TRBV11-3 and TRBJ2-1, is EAGVVQSPRYKIIEKKQPVAFWCNPISGHNTLYWYLQNLGQGPELLIRYENEEAVDDSQLPKDRFSAERLKGVDSTLKIQPAELGDSAVYLCASSPPGAFSYNEQFFGPGTRLTVL.

This clone was counted a few times. The chain has TRBV7-2 and TRBJ1-5; D is unclear. Germline loops: CDR1 SGHTA, CDR2 FQGNSA. V lost 3 bases and J 7 bases, leaving 10 bases between the germline ends. This CDR3 contains 13 residues. The CDR3 DNA reads as TGTGCCAGCAGCTTTTTGATGGACCAGCCCCAGCATTTT. Residues: CASSFLMDQPQHF.

The chain links TRBV18 to TRBJ2-5; TRBD1 matches 9 bases. V gave up 2 bases and J gave up 5 bases; unmatched junction bases: 12. The CDR3 consists of 17 residues. Germline lookup yields CDR1 KGHSH and CDR2 LQKENI. Here the CDR3 DNA reads TGTGCCAGCTCACCATCAACAGGGGGCGCAAGCGGGGAGACCCAGTACTTC. Amino acid sequence: CASSPSTGGASGETQYF.

This chain uses TRBV6-8 with TRBJ1-5; tentative D call: TRBD1 (6 bases). Trimming took 5 bases from V and 0 from J, leaving 11 bases between them. The CDR3 has 15 residues. CDR1 MNHGY and CDR2 SAAAGT come from the germline V gene. In DNA, the CDR3 is TGTGCCAGCAGTGACGAGGACAGTAGCAATCAGCCCCAGCATTTT. Its translation: CASSDEDSSNQPQHF.

Judged by abundance, this clone is medium-sized. The CDR3 DNA reads as TGTGCCAGCAGCCTGGGACTAGCGGGAGGCCTGACTAGCACAGATACGCAGTATTTT. Its protein product is CASSLGLAGGLTSTDTQYF. The chain uses TRBV11-3 and TRBJ2-3, with TRBD2 identical over 15 bases. Germline V gene data show CDR1 as SGHNT and CDR2 as YENEEA. CDR3 length equals 19 residues. V gave up 5 bases and J gave up 0 bases; unmatched junction bases: 9.

This clone was recorded many times. The chain links TRBV11-3 to TRBJ2-2; possibly TRBD1 for D (7 bases). Germline V gene data show CDR1 as SGHNT and CDR2 as YENEEA. This CDR3 region has 15 residues. The V gene lost 5 bases and the J gene lost 4 bases, with 14 bases spanning the gap. The DNA of the CDR3 is TGTGCCAGCAGCCCTTACAGGGGAGGCACCGGGGAGCTGTTTTTT. This gives the protein CASSPYRGGTGELFF.

By its share, this clone is medium-sized. The chain employs TRBV9 and TRBJ2-7; TRBD1 matches at 8 bases. The CDR3 sequence is 15 residues long. Losses at the gene ends were 2 bases for V and 2 bases for J; bases not matched to a gene: 6. CDR1 and CDR2 (germline): SGDLS, YYNGEE. CDR3 amino acids: CASSVRDRFAYEQYF. The CDR3 DNA reads as TGTGCCAGCAGCGTCCGGGACAGGTTCGCCTACGAGCAGTACTTC.

This clone came up a few times. This rearrangement joins TRBV7-2 to TRBJ2-7; unclear D gene. Per germline, CDR1 SGHTA and CDR2 FQGNSA. V was pared by 6 bases and J by 0 bases, with 9 bases between. The CDR3 contains 13 residues. The CDR3 sequence: CASSWQSSYEQYF. The CDR3 bases are TGTGCCAGCAGTTGGCAGAGCTCCTACGAGCAGTACTTC.

This clone was recorded only once. The rearrangement joins TRBV5-1 to TRBJ2-7, with 12 nucleotides matching TRBD1. Germline V CDR1 and CDR2: SGHRS, YFSETQ. The CDR3 length is 16 residues. J gave up 5 bases and V 0 bases, and 6 bases lay outside the gene matches. The CDR3 loop reads CASSLELGQGANEQYF. The CDR3 nucleotides read TGCGCCAGCAGCTTGGAACTGGGACAGGGGGCGAACGAGCAGTACTTC.

This clone was seen a handful of times. This chain joins TRBV11-3 and TRBJ2-3; D unresolved. CDR1 and CDR2 from the germline V gene are SGHNT and YENEEA. The V gene lost 2 bases and the J gene lost 5 bases, with 11 bases spanning the gap. The CDR3 is made up of 14 amino acids. CDR3 amino acids: CASSLTPRGDTQYF. In DNA form, the CDR3 reads TGTGCCAGCAGCTTAACCCCCCGAGGAGATACGCAGTATTTT.

V is TRBV6-8 and J is TRBJ2-5; 9 bases fit TRBD2. Germline lookup yields CDR1 MNHGY and CDR2 SAAAGT. CDR3 size: 15 residues. Losses at the gene ends were 7 bases for V and 5 bases for J; bases not matched to a gene: 11. The chain's CDR3 is CASTLSGGPPETQYF. DNA for the CDR3: TGTGCCAGCACCCTAAGCGGGGGGCCACCTGAGACCCAGTACTTC.

This clone rates as medium-sized. The CDR3 DNA reads TGTGCCAGCAGCCCGAACCGCTCTGGAAACACCATATATTTT. As protein: CASSPNRSGNTIYF. The chain is built from TRBV11-3 and TRBJ1-3; no definite D call. The ends were cut back, 5 bases at V and 0 bases at J, with 8 bases in the middle. Germline lookup yields CDR1 SGHNT and CDR2 YENEEA. The CDR3 extends over 14 amino acids.

J is TRBJ2-3 and V is TRBV29-1; 7 bases align to TRBD1. The germline gives CDR1 SQVTM, CDR2 ANQGSEA. This CDR3 region has 13 residues. V was pared by 4 bases and J by 4 bases, with 5 bases of the junction left unmatched. CDR3 region: CSVVRQGADTQYF. The CDR3 nucleotides read TGCAGCGTTGTAAGACAGGGAGCAGATACGCAGTATTTT.

The J gene is TRBJ2-5, the V gene TRBV19; D may match TRBD1 or TRBD2 (7 bases each). This CDR3 is built from 16 residues. The germline V gene encodes CDR1 LNHDA and CDR2 SQIVND (reference sequence). V dropped 1 base and J dropped 5 bases, with 17 bases sitting between them. The CDR3: CASSIAPQGGRETQYF. In DNA, the CDR3 is TGTGCCAGTAGTATAGCCCCGCAGGGGGGGCGGGAGACCCAGTACTTC.

The sample holds many counts of this clone. This chain joins TRBV11-3 and TRBJ2-1, with 9 bases that match TRBD2. CDR1 SGHNT and CDR2 YENEEA come from the germline V gene. J lost 6 bases, V lost 3 bases, and 6 bases had no gene match. The length of the CDR3 is 15 residues. CDR3 loop: CASSLVAGARNEQFF. The CDR3 DNA reads as TGTGCCAGCAGCTTGGTAGCGGGAGCCCGCAATGAGCAGTTCTTC.

V and J are TRBV19 and TRBJ1-1; 7 bases line up with TRBD1. This CDR3 has 16 amino acids. V lost 5 bases to trimming and J lost 1 base; unmatched junction nucleotides: 10. CDR1 LNHDA and CDR2 SQIVND come from the germline V gene (reference sequence). This chain's CDR3 is CASSGSGQRKNTEAFF. In nucleotides, the CDR3 is TGTGCCAGTAGTGGGTCGGGACAGAGAAAGAACACTGAAGCTTTCTTT.

This clone occurred a few times. This chain links TRBV15 with TRBJ2-2, with D perhaps matching TRBD1 (5 bases). There are 16 residues in the CDR3. CDR1 LNHNV and CDR2 YYDKDF come from the germline V gene (reference sequence). V was pared by 4 bases and J by 0 bases, with 12 bases between. The CDR3 loop reads CATSTRWGANTGELFF. In nucleotides, the CDR3 is TGTGCCACCAGCACACGATGGGGCGCGAACACCGGGGAGCTGTTTTTT.

This clone has at least ten counts. This chain connects TRBV11-3 to TRBJ2-5; tentative D call: TRBD1 (6 bases). V was shortened by 3 bases and J by 1 base, with 21 bases between the two germline ends. The CDR3 is 18 residues long. Germline CDR1 is SGHNT and CDR2 is YENEEA. CDR3 protein: CASSLAFLSRGIQETQYF. The CDR3 region has the DNA TGTGCCAGCAGCTTGGCCTTTCTGAGCAGGGGAATCCAAGAGACCCAGTACTTC.

This clone was seen at least ten times. The chain couples TRBV11-3 to TRBJ2-7, with 7 bases fitting TRBD1. Germline V gene data show CDR1 as SGHNT and CDR2 as YENEEA. Trimming cost V 4 bases and J 3 bases; bases outside gene matches: 9. CDR3 size: 15 residues. The CDR3 here is CASSSPTGRFYEQYF. The CDR3 DNA is TGTGCCAGCAGCTCCCCGACAGGGCGCTTCTACGAGCAGTACTTC.

CDR3 sequence: CASSLEGGGNQPQHF. The DNA for the CDR3 is TGCGCCAGCAGCTTGGAAGGAGGAGGCAATCAGCCCCAGCATTTT. The J gene is TRBJ1-5, the V gene TRBV5-1; no firm D call. This CDR3 comprises 15 residues. V lost 0 bases and J 2 bases, leaving 9 bases between the germline ends. CDR1 SGHRS and CDR2 YFSETQ come from the germline V gene.

This clone is termed medium-sized. This chain uses TRBV11-3 with TRBJ1-4; TRBD1 is a possible D gene (5 bases). The V and J ends lost 1 base and 4 bases respectively, with 13 bases between them. The CDR3 has 16 amino acids. Looked up from germline, CDR1 is SGHNT and CDR2 is YENEEA. The CDR3 DNA is TGTGCCAGCAGCTTAGGGGGCGGAGCCCTTAATGAAAAACTGTTTTTT. Translating it yields CASSLGGGALNEKLFF.